This TCR beta chain was sequenced for a study of OX40 agonist ivuxolimab in advanced cancers. TCRdb's copy holds only in-frame clones and misses some; the assay was immunoSEQ multiplex PCR. Of about 16,000 clones listed, approximately 83% are singletons. The CDR3 runs to 15 residues. Germline CDR1 is MNHNY and CDR2 is SVGAGI (reference sequence). Trimming shortened V by 6 bases and J by 3 bases, and 18 bases separated the two germline ends. This chain connects TRBV6-6 to TRBJ2-7, with D possibly TRBD1 on 6 matching bases. The starting material was CD4+ or CD8+ T cells sorted from blood, obtained in a trial of the OX40 agonist ivuxolimab. The clonotype comes from an adult with an advanced solid tumor such as melanoma, head and neck, liver or kidney cancer. As DNA, the CDR3 is TGTGCCAGCAGGGGAACCGGGACACTAAACTACGAGCAGTACTTC. Translating it yields CASRGTGTLNYEQYF.